Listed below are T cell receptor beta chains from one sample, sequenced in a study of T cell responses to AZD1222 COVID-19 vaccine. Clones were read by immunoSEQ multiplex PCR, and TCRdb kept only the in-frame ones, dropping some. The sample records about 140,000 clones, approximately 90% being singletons. The sequenced sample was peripheral blood, obtained on day 0 of AZD1222 vaccination. The receptors originated from an adult in good health. CDR3s include the opening cysteine and the closing phenylalanine or tryptophan. D genes are given only for firm matches. Some rows have no size entry. The others give once, few or many, or a class for an expanded clone.

cdr3_aa	cdr3_nt	d_call	v_call	j_call	clone_size
CASKVGNTEAFF	TGTGCCAGTAAGGTGGGAAACACTGAAGCTTTCTTT	-	TRBV19	TRBJ1-1	-
CASSPGVRVNEKLFF	TGTGCCAGCAGCCCCGGGGTCAGAGTTAATGAAAAACTGTTTTTT	-	TRBV25-1	TRBJ1-4	-
CASRHAGRADTQYF	TGTGCCAGCAGACACGCGGGGAGAGCAGATACGCAGTATTTT	-	TRBV3-1/TRBV3-2	TRBJ2-3	-
CASSEDHNQPQHF	TGTGCCAGCAGTGAGGATCACAATCAGCCCCAGCATTTT	-	TRBV2	TRBJ1-5	once
CASSRAGDIRTYEQYF	TGTGCCAGCAGCCGGGCGGGGGACATCAGGACCTACGAGCAGTACTTC	-	TRBV7-6	TRBJ2-7	-
CASSPSGGEGRAGGYTF	TGTGCCAGCAGCCCATCAGGAGGGGAGGGGCGCGCTGGGGGCTACACCTTC	-	TRBV7-2	TRBJ1-2	few
CASLDHGQGTADTQYF	TGTGCCAGCCTCGACCATGGACAGGGCACAGCAGATACGCAGTATTTT	TRBD1	TRBV7-9	TRBJ2-3	-
CAWGRTFTPGNTIYF	TGTGCCTGGGGCCGGACATTTACTCCTGGAAACACCATATATTTT	-	TRBV30	TRBJ1-3	-
CSASLTGVSYNEQFF	TGCAGTGCTAGTCTCACAGGGGTGTCCTACAATGAGCAGTTCTTC	TRBD1	TRBV20-1	TRBJ2-1	-
CASSVLDRFNYGYTF	TGTGCCAGCAGCGTACTGGACAGGTTTAACTATGGCTACACCTTC	TRBD1	TRBV9	TRBJ1-2	-
CASSLGEGLALGYTF	TGTGCCAGCAGCTTGGGAGAGGGGCTCGCCCTGGGCTACACCTTC	-	TRBV5-8	TRBJ1-2	-
CASSRLAATPYEQYF	TGTGCCAGCAGCCGCCTAGCGGCTACCCCCTACGAGCAGTACTTC	TRBD2	TRBV7-2	TRBJ2-7	-
CASSLPTGSYNEQFF	TGTGCCAGCTCACTTCCGACAGGGTCCTACAATGAGCAGTTCTTC	TRBD1	TRBV18	TRBJ2-1	-
CASAGTFYNEQFF	TGTGCCAGCGCCGGGACTTTCTACAATGAGCAGTTCTTC	-	TRBV9	TRBJ2-1	-
CASSLGVTGTSKYF	TGTGCCAGCAGCTTGGGGGTTACGGGGACTAGCAAGTATTTT	TRBD2	TRBV5-4	TRBJ2-3	-
CASSDGQGSNEKLFF	TGTGCCAGCAGTGACGGGCAAGGTTCTAATGAAAAACTGTTTTTT	-	TRBV6-4	TRBJ1-4	-
CASSLALWSSGNTIYF	TGTGCCAGCAGCTTAGCGCTCTGGAGCTCTGGAAACACCATATATTTT	-	TRBV7-8	TRBJ1-3	-
CAWGRQGQYGYTF	TGTGCCTGGGGGCGGCAGGGTCAGTATGGCTACACCTTC	-	TRBV30	TRBJ1-2	-
CATSRRDRGSGANVLTF	TGTGCCACCAGCAGAAGGGACAGGGGCTCTGGGGCCAACGTCCTGACTTTC	TRBD1	TRBV15	TRBJ2-6	once
CAWSKGGNTEAFF	TGTGCCTGGAGCAAAGGGGGGAACACTGAAGCTTTCTTT	-	TRBV30	TRBJ1-1	-
CASSRAPRDTYEQYF	TGTGCCAGCAGCCGAGCCCCCCGGGACACCTACGAGCAGTACTTC	-	TRBV6-2/TRBV6-3	TRBJ2-7	-
CSAEGSGSYNEQFF	TGCAGCGCCGAAGGTAGCGGGAGTTACAATGAGCAGTTCTTC	TRBD2	TRBV29-1	TRBJ2-1	-
CATSGPSDNEQFF	TGTGCCACCAGTGGGCCTAGCGACAATGAGCAGTTCTTC	-	TRBV24-1	TRBJ2-1	-
CASRFQENTEAFF	TGTGCAAGTCGCTTCCAGGAGAACACTGAAGCTTTCTTT	-	TRBV12-2	TRBJ1-1	once
CASSLYGGTYNEQFF	TGTGCCAGCAGTTTATATGGGGGAACCTACAATGAGCAGTTCTTC	-	TRBV27	TRBJ2-1	-
CASSDRGKTEAFF	TGTGCCAGCTCCGACAGGGGGAAAACTGAAGCTTTCTTT	TRBD1	TRBV7-8	TRBJ1-1	few
CASSEYGGNGYEQYF	TGTGCCAGCAGTGAATATGGGGGGAACGGGTACGAGCAGTACTTC	-	TRBV25-1	TRBJ2-7	-
CASRRDRGSSADYGYTF	TGTGCCAGTAGGCGGGACAGGGGGTCTAGCGCGGACTATGGCTACACCTTC	TRBD1	TRBV19	TRBJ1-2	-
CASSVAEGTEAFF	TGTGCCAGCAGCGTAGCTGAGGGGACTGAAGCTTTCTTT	-	TRBV9	TRBJ1-1	medium-sized
CASSYSIVSGGGNQPQHF	TGTGCCAGCAGTTACTCTATAGTCTCGGGGGGCGGCAATCAGCCCCAGCATTTT	-	TRBV6-2/TRBV6-3	TRBJ1-5	few
CASSLSSTANYNSPLHF	TGCGCCAGCAGCTTGTCCTCGACAGCTAACTATAATTCACCCCTCCACTTT	-	TRBV5-1	TRBJ1-6	-
CASSPTTVEAFF	TGTGCCAGCAGCCCAACGACAGTCGAAGCTTTCTTT	-	TRBV6-5	TRBJ1-1	-
CASSRGALGGRQPQHF	TGTGCCAGCAGCCGGGGGGCCCTGGGGGGCAGGCAGCCCCAGCATTTT	-	TRBV5-6	TRBJ1-5	-
CASSESGDHQPQHF	TGTGCCAGCAGTGAGAGTGGGGACCATCAGCCCCAGCATTTT	-	TRBV6-1	TRBJ1-5	-
CASSYTRAGELFF	TGTGCCAGCAGTTACACGAGAGCCGGGGAGCTGTTTTTT	-	TRBV6-2/TRBV6-3	TRBJ2-2	once
CASSLGSGNPYEQYF	TGTGCCAGCAGCTTAGGGTCAGGGAATCCCTACGAGCAGTACTTC	-	TRBV27	TRBJ2-7	-
CASSQDWRGGSWAGELFF	TGCGCCAGCAGCCAAGATTGGAGGGGAGGCTCTTGGGCCGGGGAGCTGTTTTTT	-	TRBV4-3	TRBJ2-2	-
CASSLPLSGSSTDTQYF	TGTGCCAGCAGCCTCCCCCTGAGCGGTTCTAGCACAGATACGCAGTATTTT	-	TRBV7-2	TRBJ2-3	-
CASSYGTGNQPQHF	TGTGCCAGCAGCTACGGGACAGGCAATCAGCCCCAGCATTTT	TRBD1	TRBV28	TRBJ1-5	-
CAWSVRTGGGQPQHF	TGTGCCTGGAGTGTAAGGACAGGGGGCGGTCAGCCCCAGCATTTT	TRBD1	TRBV30	TRBJ1-5	-
CATSRDSGAGELFF	TGTGCCACCAGTAGGGACAGTGGGGCTGGGGAGCTGTTTTTT	TRBD1	TRBV24-1	TRBJ2-2	-
CASSPIDRENTEAFF	TGTGCCAGCAGTCCAATCGACCGAGAGAACACTGAAGCTTTCTTT	-	TRBV28	TRBJ1-1	once
CAGGQGGPNEQYF	TGTGCCGGGGGACAGGGGGGACCTAACGAGCAGTACTTC	TRBD1	TRBV30	TRBJ2-7	-
CASSSFRGVQDNEQFF	TGTGCCAGCAGCTCTTTTCGTGGAGTCCAAGACAATGAGCAGTTCTTC	-	TRBV7-9	TRBJ2-1	once
CASSLATGGNQPQHF	TGTGCCAGCAGCCTTGCGACAGGGGGAAATCAGCCCCAGCATTTT	TRBD1	TRBV7-2	TRBJ1-5	-
CASSYYPSEYEQYF	TGTGCCAGCAGTTATTATCCTAGCGAGTACGAGCAGTACTTC	-	TRBV6-6	TRBJ2-7	-
CASRQQGAKNTEAFF	TGTGCCAGCAGGCAACAGGGGGCTAAGAACACTGAAGCTTTCTTT	TRBD1	TRBV2	TRBJ1-1	-
CASSPSVAGTPYEQYF	TGTGCCAGCAGCCCCTCTGTCGCAGGGACTCCGTACGAGCAGTACTTC	-	TRBV28	TRBJ2-7	-
CASSVGAGIHEQYF	TGTGCCAGCAGCGTTGGAGCGGGAATTCACGAGCAGTACTTC	TRBD2	TRBV9	TRBJ2-7	-